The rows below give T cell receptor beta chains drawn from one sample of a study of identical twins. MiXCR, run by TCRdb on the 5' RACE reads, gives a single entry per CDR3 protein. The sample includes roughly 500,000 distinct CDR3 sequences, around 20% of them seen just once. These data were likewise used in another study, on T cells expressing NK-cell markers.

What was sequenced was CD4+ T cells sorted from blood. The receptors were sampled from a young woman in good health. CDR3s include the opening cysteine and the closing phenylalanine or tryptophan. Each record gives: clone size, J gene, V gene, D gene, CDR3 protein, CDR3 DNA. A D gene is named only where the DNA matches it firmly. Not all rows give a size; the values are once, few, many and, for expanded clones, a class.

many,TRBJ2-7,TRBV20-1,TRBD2,CSASRLAGGPNSYEQYF,TGCAGTGCTAGTAGGCTAGCGGGAGGCCCTAACTCTTACGAGCAGTACTTC
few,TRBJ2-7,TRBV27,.,CASSNLALAPYEQYF,TGTGCCAGCAGTAACCTAGCGTTGGCTCCCTACGAGCAGTACTTC
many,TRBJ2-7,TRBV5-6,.,CASSLSALSYEQYF,TGTGCCAGCAGCTTGAGCGCCCTCTCCTACGAGCAGTACTTC
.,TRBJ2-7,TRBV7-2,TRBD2,CASSLRLADTYEQYF,TGTGCCAGCAGCTTGAGACTAGCCGATACCTACGAGCAGTACTTC
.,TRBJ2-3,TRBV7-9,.,CASSVIVNTQYF,TGTGCCAGCAGCGTGATTGTAAATACGCAGTATTTT
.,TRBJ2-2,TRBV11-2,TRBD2,CASSLYYSGGADGELFF,TGTGCCAGCAGCTTATATTACAGCGGGGGGGCCGACGGGGAGCTGTTTTTT
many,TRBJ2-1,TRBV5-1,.,CASSLFDEQFF,TGCGCCAGCAGCTTGTTCGATGAGCAGTTCTTC
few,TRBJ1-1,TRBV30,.,CAWSKTGEAFF,TGTGCCTGGAGTAAAACAGGGGAAGCTTTCTTT
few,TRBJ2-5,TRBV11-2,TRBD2,CASSRGTSARETQYF,TGTGCCAGCAGCAGAGGGACTAGCGCCCGTGAGACCCAGTACTTC
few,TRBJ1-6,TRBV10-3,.,CAISESVRYSPLHF,TGTGCCATCAGTGAGTCGGTTAGATATTCACCCCTCCACTTT
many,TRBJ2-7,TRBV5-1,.,CASSLGGSVPNEQYF,TGCGCCAGCAGCTTGGGGGGTAGCGTCCCCAACGAGCAGTACTTC
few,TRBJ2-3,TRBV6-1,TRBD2,CASTRGGAGGPDTQYF,TGTGCCAGCACTCGGGGGGGAGCGGGAGGGCCAGATACGCAGTATTTT
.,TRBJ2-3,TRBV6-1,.,CASIGSPSTDTQYF,TGTGCCAGCATCGGGTCTCCTAGCACAGATACGCAGTATTTT
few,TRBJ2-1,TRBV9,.,CASTQGGRSYNEQFF,TGTGCCAGCACCCAAGGAGGTCGGTCCTACAATGAGCAGTTCTTC
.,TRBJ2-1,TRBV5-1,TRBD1,CASSFGQGALPQFF,TGCGCCAGCAGCTTTGGACAGGGGGCATTACCGCAGTTCTTC
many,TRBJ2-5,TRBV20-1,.,CSHRGRQETQYF,TGCAGTCACCGAGGGCGGCAAGAGACCCAGTACTTC
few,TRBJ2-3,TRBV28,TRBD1,CASSLLNRGMDTQYF,TGTGCCAGCAGTTTACTTAACAGGGGGATGGATACGCAGTATTTT
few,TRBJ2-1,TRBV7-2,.,CASSLGPVGAVNEQFF,TGTGCCAGCAGCTTAGGTCCTGTGGGGGCCGTAAATGAGCAGTTCTTC
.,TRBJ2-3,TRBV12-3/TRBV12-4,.,CASTRRFGAVTDTQYF,TGTGCCAGCACCCGGCGTTTCGGGGCGGTCACAGATACGCAGTATTTT
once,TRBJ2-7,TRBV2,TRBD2,CASRKGLAGGSPYEQYF,TGTGCCAGCCGTAAAGGGCTAGCGGGGGGATCTCCCTACGAGCAGTACTTC
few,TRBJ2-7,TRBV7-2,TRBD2,CASSFLRESYEQYF,TGTGCCAGCAGCTTTTTGCGGGAGTCCTACGAGCAGTACTTC
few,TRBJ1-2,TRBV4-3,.,CASSPLRAEYYGYTF,TGCGCCAGCAGCCCCCTCCGGGCGGAGTACTATGGCTACACCTTC
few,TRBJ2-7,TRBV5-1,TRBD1,CASSPGTGSRYEQYF,TGCGCCAGCAGCCCGGGGACAGGGAGTCGCTACGAGCAGTACTTC
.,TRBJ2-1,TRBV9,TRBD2,CASSGTRRNEQFF,TGTGCCAGCAGCGGGACTAGGCGGAATGAGCAGTTCTTC
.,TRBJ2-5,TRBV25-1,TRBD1,CASSEEGALKTQYF,TGTGCCAGCAGTGAAGAGGGGGCGTTAAAGACCCAGTACTTC
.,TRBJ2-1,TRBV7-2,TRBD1,CASSLLGQGGNEQFF,TGTGCCAGCAGCTTGCTAGGACAGGGGGGCAATGAGCAGTTCTTC
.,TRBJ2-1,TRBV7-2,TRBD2,CASSRPGTSANEQFF,TGTGCCAGCAGCCGCCCCGGGACTAGCGCCAATGAGCAGTTCTTC
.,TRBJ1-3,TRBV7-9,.,CASSLVGGTTGNTIYF,TGTGCCAGCAGCTTAGTGGGTGGAACTACAGGAAACACCATATATTTT
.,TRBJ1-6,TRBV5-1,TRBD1,CASSWSGDRENSPLHF,TGCGCCAGCAGCTGGTCGGGGGACAGGGAGAATTCACCCCTCCACTTT
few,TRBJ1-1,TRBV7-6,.,CASSLVGGLNTEAFF,TGTGCCAGCAGCTTAGTGGGGGGCCTGAACACTGAAGCTTTCTTT
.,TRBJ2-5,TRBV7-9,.,CASSLLGGSGVQETQYF,TGTGCCAGCAGCTTGCTGGGGGGCAGCGGGGTTCAAGAGACCCAGTACTTC
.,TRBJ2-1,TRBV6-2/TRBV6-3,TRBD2,CASSYDLLAVYNEQFF,TGTGCCAGCAGTTACGATCTCCTAGCGGTCTACAATGAGCAGTTCTTC
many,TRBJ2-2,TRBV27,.,CASKGDTANTGELFF,TGTGCCAGCAAGGGGGACACCGCGAACACCGGGGAGCTGTTTTTT
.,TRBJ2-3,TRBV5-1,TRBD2,CASSFLSGRGDTQYF,TGCGCCAGCAGCTTTTTGAGCGGGAGGGGCGATACGCAGTATTTT
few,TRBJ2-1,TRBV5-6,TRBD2,CASSLGTSYILTYNEQFF,TGTGCCAGCAGCTTGGGGACTAGCTACATCCTTACCTACAATGAGCAGTTCTTC
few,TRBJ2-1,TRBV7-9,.,CASSPQYEQFF,TGTGCCAGCAGCCCACAGTATGAGCAGTTCTTC
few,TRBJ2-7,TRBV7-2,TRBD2,CASSSIAGGYEQYF,TGTGCCAGCAGCTCAATAGCGGGAGGGTACGAGCAGTACTTC
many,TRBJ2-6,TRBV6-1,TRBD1,CASRPQGAGANVLTF,TGTGCCAGCAGGCCACAGGGGGCTGGGGCCAACGTCCTGACTTTC
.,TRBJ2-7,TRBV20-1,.,CSARDIGYEQYF,TGCAGTGCTAGAGATATCGGCTACGAGCAGTACTTC
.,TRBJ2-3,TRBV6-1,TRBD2,CASKRLAGGQGADTQYF,TGTGCCAGCAAGAGGCTAGCGGGAGGTCAGGGCGCAGATACGCAGTATTTT
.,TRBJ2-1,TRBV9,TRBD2,CASSVELAVEQFF,TGTGCCAGCAGCGTAGAACTAGCGGTTGAGCAGTTCTTC
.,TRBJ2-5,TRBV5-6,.,CASSSALQETQYF,TGTGCCAGCAGCTCAGCATTGCAAGAGACCCAGTACTTC
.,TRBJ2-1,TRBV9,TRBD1,CASSGSLGDREQFF,TGTGCCAGCAGCGGAAGTTTAGGGGACAGGGAGCAGTTCTTC
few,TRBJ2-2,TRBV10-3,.,CASGPGELFF,TGTGCCTCCGGCCCCGGGGAGCTGTTTTTT